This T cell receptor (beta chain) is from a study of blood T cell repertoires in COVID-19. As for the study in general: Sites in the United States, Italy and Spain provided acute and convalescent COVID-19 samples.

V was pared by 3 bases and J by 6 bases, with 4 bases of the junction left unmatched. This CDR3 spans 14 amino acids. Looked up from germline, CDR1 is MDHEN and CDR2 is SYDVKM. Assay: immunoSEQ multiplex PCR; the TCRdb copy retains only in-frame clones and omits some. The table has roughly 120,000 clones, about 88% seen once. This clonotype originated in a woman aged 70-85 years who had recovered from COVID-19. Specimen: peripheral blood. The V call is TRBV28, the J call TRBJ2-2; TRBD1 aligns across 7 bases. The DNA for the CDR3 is TGTGCCAGCAGTTTCGACAGGGTTGCCGGGGAGCTGTTTTTT. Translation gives CASSFDRVAGELFF.